Given below is one T cell receptor beta chain in context. Antigen: not known. MiXCR, run by TCRdb on the reads, gives a single entry per CDR3 protein. The sample records about 770,000 distinct CDR3 sequences, almost 30% being singletons. The sample belongs to a study of T cell repertoires in cytomegalovirus infection. Study information: Carrying CMV and the relevant HLA type showed in public TCR beta signatures.

The germline V gene encodes CDR1 SNHLY and CDR2 FYNNEI. The CDR3 consists of 12 residues. The J segment lost 6 bases and the V segment lost 9 bases, leaving 6 bases of the junction unmatched. General study findings and limits: Carriers of CMV and the relevant HLA type were discriminated by public TCR beta frequency.

This chain joins TRBV2 and TRBJ1-2; 8 nucleotides line up with TRBD1. Specimen: cultured CD8+ T cells from PBMCs, collected from culture after CMV antigen stimulation. The sequence came from a human donor in good health (CMV status not recorded). Some clones in this sample may be carry-over from other donors' samples. CDR3 sequence (DNA): TGTGCCAGTCGGACAGGGAGAGATGGCTACACCTTC. Translated: CASRTGRDGYTF.